The 24 T cell receptor beta chains given below trace back to one sample, sequenced in a study of T-cell reconstitution after alpha-beta-depleted transplantation in children. Construction of the TCRbeta library involved unique molecular identifiers. TCRdb reprocessed the PCR reads with MiXCR, giving one entry per CDR3 protein. This table has some 600,000 distinct CDR3 sequences, roughly 15% appearing once. The sequences come from PBMCs from the stem cell graft donor, collected from the stem cell graft. These TCRs come from a human donor who donated a stem cell graft to a child with acute myeloid leukemia.

The chain couples TRBV24-1 to TRBJ2-1; D unresolved. V lost 3 bases and J lost 6, with 8 bases in between. The CDR3 runs 13 residues. Germline loops: CDR1 KGHDR, CDR2 SFDVKD. The CDR3 sequence: CATSDQSANEQFF. CDR3 nucleotide sequence: TGTGCCACCAGTGATCAGTCAGCCAATGAGCAGTTCTTC.

This clonotype has at least ten counts. This chain joins TRBV12-3 or TRBV12-4 and TRBJ1-5; 7 bases are shared with TRBD1. The CDR3 is 15 residues long. With V trimmed by 8 bases and J by 3 bases, 10 bases remained unmatched. CDR3 protein: CASGGRGTVNQPQHF. Here the CDR3 DNA reads TGTGCCAGCGGGGGTCGCGGGACAGTCAATCAGCCCCAGCATTTT.

This clonotype was seen ten or more times. This chain links TRBV7-2 with TRBJ1-1, with no clear D. Per the germline V gene, CDR1 is SGHTA and CDR2 is FQGNSA. V dropped 6 bases and J dropped 4 bases, with 3 bases sitting between them. The CDR3 spans 10 residues. This chain's CDR3 is CASRGTEAFF. CDR3 bases: TGTGCCAGCAGAGGCACTGAAGCTTTCTTT.

This clonotype was picked up a small number of times. This chain uses TRBV7-9 with TRBJ1-5; a weak D match, TRBD1 (6 bases). Deletions cut 1 base from V and 13 bases from J, with 11 bases between. Germline V CDR1 and CDR2: SEHNR, FQNEAQ (reference sequence). The CDR3 length is 12 residues. The CDR3 bases are TGTGCCAGCAGCTTAGATCGGACAGATCAGCATTTT. This translates into CASSLDRTDQHF.

Note on this clonotype: This may be a read error, as it is one base from a much larger clone. The rearrangement uses TRBV20-1 and TRBJ2-3; D remains ambiguous. Germline CDR1 DFQATT, CDR2 SNEGSKA (reference sequence). V lost 5 bases and J lost 6, with 15 bases in between. The CDR3 is 13 amino acids. In DNA, the CDR3 is TGCAGTGCTCTCGCTTCCTACCCGGATACGCAGTATTTT. Protein: CSALASYPDTQYF.

About this clonotype: A much more abundant neighbour one base away suggests this may be a read error. Here the CDR3 omits its conserved ending phenylalanine or tryptophan, so a read error is the likely source. V gene TRBV20-1 combines with J gene TRBJ2-7, with D perhaps assigned TRBD1 or TRBD2 (6 bases each). The CDR3 covers 14 residues. With 3 bases removed from V and 5 bases from J, the gap between germline ends came to 17 bases. Germline CDR1 and CDR2: DFQATT and SNEGSKA (reference sequence). CDR3: CSASRGWGADEQYS. The DNA of the CDR3 is TGCAGTGCTAGTAGGGGGTGGGGGGCGGACGAGCAGTACTCC.

The V gene is TRBV9, the J gene TRBJ2-1; TRBD2 agrees at 10 bases. The trim removed 3 bases at V and 4 bases at J, leaving 16 bases unmatched. Germline assignment: CDR1 SGDLS and CDR2 YYNGEE. The CDR3 covers 19 residues. The chain's CDR3 is CASSATGTSASISYNEQFF. The CDR3 DNA reads TGTGCCAGCAGCGCGACCGGGACTAGCGCATCGATAAGTTACAATGAGCAGTTCTTC.

The J gene is TRBJ2-2, the V gene TRBV7-2, with 14 bases fitting TRBD2. This CDR3 has 17 residues. CDR1 is SGHTA, CDR2 FQGNSA, per germline. V was clipped by 3 bases and J by 5 bases; unmatched bases: 5. Written as DNA, the CDR3 is TGTGCCAGCAGCTTGACTAGCGGGGGGGCAGGTACCGGGGAGCTGTTTTTT. It encodes CASSLTSGGAGTGELFF.

The table lists this clonotype with many counts. V gene TRBV7-6 combines with J gene TRBJ1-1, with D unclear. Germline loops: CDR1 SGHVS, CDR2 FNYEAQ. This CDR3 spans 15 amino acids. Trimming took 6 bases from V and 3 from J, leaving 17 bases between them. In DNA, the CDR3 is TGTGCCAGCAGAAGTCTGATCGGGGAAGACACTGAAGCTTTCTTT. Translation: CASRSLIGEDTEAFF.

The genes are TRBV25-1 and TRBJ2-1; TRBD1 might be the D (5 bases). CDR3 length: 17 residues. V was clipped by 5 bases and J by 4 bases, with 21 bases between them. Germline CDR1 and CDR2: MGHDK and SYGVNS. This chain's CDR3 is CASSLLGEGAHYNEQFF. Written as DNA, the CDR3 is TGTGCCAGCAGTCTCCTGGGTGAAGGGGCCCATTACAATGAGCAGTTCTTC.

The chain employs TRBV4-3 and TRBJ2-6, with D unresolved. The V end was cut by 2 bases, the J end by 0 bases, with 8 bases between. CDR3 length: 16 amino acids. CDR1 is LGHNA, CDR2 YSLEER, per germline. CDR3 nucleotides: TGCGCCAGCAGCCAAAGGTGGGGCTCTGGGGCCAACGTCCTGACTTTC. Translated: CASSQRWGSGANVLTF.

This clonotype was counted many times. The chain carries TRBV29-1 and TRBJ1-5, with no clear D. The length of the CDR3 is 13 residues. Germline V gene lookup returns CDR1 SQVTM and CDR2 ANQGSEA. Between the trimmed V and J ends, which lost 4 bases and 2 bases, there was a span of 9 bases. The CDR3 spells CSVVEVGNQPQHF. CDR3 nucleotide sequence: TGCAGCGTTGTCGAGGTGGGCAATCAGCCCCAGCATTTT.

The V and J genes are TRBV20-1 and TRBJ2-3; D uncertain. In germline, CDR1 is DFQATT, CDR2 SNEGSKA (reference sequence). The CDR3 sequence is 13 residues long. V was cut by 3 bases and J by 1 base, with 8 bases left in between. This CDR3 reads CSARGEGTDTQYF. The CDR3 DNA reads TGCAGTGCTAGGGGTGAGGGCACAGATACGCAGTATTTT.

V usage is TRBV20-1 and J usage is TRBJ1-6; D not certain. The CDR3 has 10 residues. Germline V lookup: CDR1 DFQATT, CDR2 SNEGSKA (reference sequence). The CDR3 sequence: CSQEDSPLHF. The CDR3, as DNA: TGCAGCCAGGAAGATTCACCCCTCCACTTT.

The sample holds many counts of this clonotype. The chain is built from TRBV27 and TRBJ2-5, with 8 nucleotides matching TRBD1. V lost 5 bases to trimming and J lost 3 bases; unmatched junction nucleotides: 5. Germline-derived CDR1 and CDR2 are MNHEY and SMNVEV (reference sequence). CDR3 length: 14 amino acids. The CDR3 DNA is TGTGCCAGCAGTGTTCGACAGGGGAAAGAGACCCAGTACTTC. Protein sequence: CASSVRQGKETQYF.

V is TRBV30 and J is TRBJ2-2, with 8 bases lining up with TRBD1. Germline V CDR1 and CDR2: GTSNPN, SVGIG (reference sequence). J gave up 8 bases and V 0 bases, and 8 bases lay outside the gene matches. The CDR3 spans 15 residues. CDR3 in amino acids: CAWSVKDRDEGELFF. The CDR3 nucleotides are TGTGCCTGGAGTGTAAAGGACAGGGATGAGGGGGAGCTGTTTTTT.

This clonotype was observed at least ten times. V gene TRBV29-1 combines with J gene TRBJ1-6; maybe TRBD1 (5 bases). Germline V gene data show CDR1 as SQVTM and CDR2 as ANQGSEA. Trimming cost V 4 bases and J 7 bases, with 11 bases left between them. The CDR3 length is 13 residues. In DNA form, the CDR3 reads TGCAGCGTTGCGGACACGGGGAATTCACCCCTCCACTTT. The encoded protein is CSVADTGNSPLHF.

This clonotype came up a few times. The V gene is TRBV20-1, the J gene TRBJ2-7, with D tentatively TRBD2 (6 bases). The CDR3 is made up of 13 amino acids. Germline CDR1 is DFQATT and CDR2 is SNEGSKA (reference sequence). V was shortened by 0 bases and J by 6 bases, with 12 bases between the two germline ends. CDR3 sequence (DNA): TGCAGTGCTAGAGATCCACTAGCCAGCGAGCAGTACTTC. Protein: CSARDPLASEQYF.

This clonotype was recorded at least ten times. The V and J genes are TRBV20-1 and TRBJ1-1; no clear D. CDR3 size: 13 residues. Germline V gives CDR1 DFQATT, CDR2 SNEGSKA (reference sequence). Trimming shortened V by 6 bases and J by 5 bases, and 16 bases separated the two germline ends. The CDR3 spells CSADTERETEAFF. The CDR3 DNA is TGCAGTGCCGATACAGAGAGAGAAACTGAAGCTTTCTTT.

This clonotype has just a few counts. The chain is built from TRBV29-1 and TRBJ1-2; 10 nucleotides match TRBD1. The length of the CDR3 is 14 residues. Unmatched junction bases numbered 10, after V lost 7 bases and J lost 5 bases. Germline loops: CDR1 SQVTM, CDR2 ANQGSEA. The CDR3 reads CSARTGGSSYGYTF. For the CDR3, the DNA is TGCAGCGCCCGGACAGGGGGATCCTCTTATGGCTACACCTTC.

On this clonotype: A much larger clone lies one base from this, so it may be a read error. The chain links TRBV20-1 to TRBJ2-3, with D perhaps TRBD1 (5 bases). The germline gives CDR1 DFQATT, CDR2 SNEGSKA (reference sequence). The V end was cut by 7 bases, the J end by 5 bases, with 19 bases between. The CDR3 covers 14 residues. This CDR3 is CSGRMAGPGDTQYF. The CDR3 DNA follows: TGCAGTGGTAGGATGGCAGGGCCAGGAGATACGCAGTATTTT.

This clonotype has just a few counts. The V gene is TRBV9, the J gene TRBJ1-1; weak D call: TRBD1 (5 bases). Trimming cost V 3 bases and J 5 bases, with 20 bases left between them. Germline V gives CDR1 SGDLS, CDR2 YYNGEE. This CDR3 region has 16 residues. CDR3 protein: CASSERSAGERTEAFF. The DNA of the CDR3 is TGTGCCAGCAGCGAACGCAGTGCGGGGGAGAGAACTGAAGCTTTCTTT. The entire variable domain, with the rest obtained from reference TRBV9 and TRBJ1-1, is as follows: DSGVTQTPKHLITATGQRVTLRCSPRSGDLSVYWYQQSLDQGLQFLIQYYNGEERAKGNILERFSAQQFPDLHSELNLSSLELGDSALYFCASSERSAGERTEAFFGQGTRLTVV.

This clonotype showed up many times. The chain recombines TRBV20-1 with TRBJ1-1; no clear D gene. The CDR3 sequence is 15 residues long. V dropped 1 base and J dropped 1 base, with 13 bases sitting between them. In germline, CDR1 is DFQATT, CDR2 SNEGSKA (reference sequence). CDR3 region: CSARASTRQNTEAFF. As DNA, the CDR3 is TGCAGTGCTAGAGCCTCCACCCGGCAGAACACTGAAGCTTTCTTT.

Only a few counts were recorded for this clonotype. The gene calls are TRBV9 and TRBJ2-7; no definite D call. This CDR3 comprises 14 residues. The V end lost 1 base, the J end lost 2 bases, and 10 bases lay between the germline ends. From germline, CDR1 is SGDLS and CDR2 YYNGEE. The CDR3 here is CASSVNSWPYEQYF. The DNA of the CDR3 is TGTGCCAGCAGCGTAAATTCTTGGCCCTACGAGCAGTACTTC.